The 27 T cell receptor beta chains given below trace back to one sample, sequenced in a study of blood T cell repertoires in COVID-19. Generated by immunoSEQ multiplex PCR, the TCRdb table keeps only in-frame clones and is missing some. The data contain over 100,000 clones, about nine tenths of them singletons. The sequenced sample consisted of peripheral blood. The source of these receptors is a woman in her sixties or seventies with COVID-19, enrolled during active disease.

The chain carries TRBV6-5 and TRBJ2-3; D uncertain. The CDR3 totals 14 residues. Trimming took off 6 bases at V and 2 bases at J, with 12 bases between the two ends. Per the germline V gene, CDR1 is MNHEY and CDR2 is SVGAGI. CDR3 loop: CASSRGRATDTQYF. CDR3 DNA: TGTGCCAGCAGCCGTGGTCGAGCCACAGATACGCAGTATTTT.

The rearrangement links TRBV7-2 to TRBJ2-3; tentative D call: TRBD2 (6 bases). V lost 8 bases, J lost 1 base, and 19 bases lay in between. CDR1 and CDR2 from the germline V gene are SGHTA and FQGNSA. The CDR3 runs to 16 residues. The CDR3 here is CASSPGWGVGTDTQYF. The CDR3 nucleotides read TGTGCCAGCTCCCCTGGGTGGGGGGTCGGCACAGATACGCAGTATTTT. Full variable domain (outside the CDR3, taken from reference TRBV7-2 and TRBJ2-3): GAGVSQSPSNKVTEKGKDVELRCDPISGHTALYWYRQSLGQGLEFLIYFQGNSAPDKSGLPSDRFSAERTGGSVSTLTIQRTQQEDSAVYLCASSPGWGVGTDTQYFGPGTRLTVL.

This clone turned up a few times. CDR3 sequence (DNA): TGTGCCAGCTCTAACGGTAGATACAATGAGCAGTTCTTC. As protein: CASSNGRYNEQFF. This chain uses TRBV18 with TRBJ2-1; D not certain. This CDR3 has 13 residues. Per the germline V gene, CDR1 is KGHSH and CDR2 is LQKENI. Trimming removed 6 bases at V and 4 bases at J, with 10 bases between.

This chain links TRBV27 with TRBJ1-2, with 8 bases that match TRBD1. Germline lookup yields CDR1 MNHEY and CDR2 SMNVEV (reference sequence). V gave up 6 bases and J gave up 4 bases; unmatched junction bases: 7. The CDR3 has 14 amino acids. The CDR3 protein is CASSPTGGVYGYTF. The CDR3 DNA is TGTGCCAGCAGCCCCACAGGGGGGGTCTATGGCTACACCTTC.

This clone was observed once. The chain recombines TRBV11-3 with TRBJ2-2; no reliable D call. Deletions cut 1 base from V and 8 bases from J, with 20 bases between. The CDR3 contains 17 residues. The germline CDR1 and CDR2 sequences are SGHNT and YENEEA. The CDR3 bases are TGTGCCAGCAGCTTAGGGCGTACGGCGGCTTTAACAGGGGAGCTGTTTTTT. This codes for CASSLGRTAALTGELFF.

The chain employs TRBV6-1 and TRBJ2-1; a weak D match, TRBD1 (5 bases). From germline, CDR1 is MNHNS and CDR2 SASEGT. V was cut by 0 bases and J by 3 bases, with 6 bases left in between. The CDR3 is 14 residues long. CDR3 bases: TGTGCCAGCAGTGAAGCGGACATCTACAATGAGCAGTTCTTC. This encodes CASSEADIYNEQFF.

The rearrangement uses TRBV6-1 and TRBJ2-3, with no clear D. The germline CDR1 and CDR2 sequences are MNHNS and SASEGT. The CDR3 is 14 residues long. The V and J ends lost 3 bases and 0 bases respectively, with 7 bases between them. The CDR3, as DNA: TGTGCCAGCAGTGAGCACAGTAGCACAGATACGCAGTATTTT. This encodes CASSEHSSTDTQYF.

Here the CDR3 reads CASSLAAGAENEQYF. Written as DNA, the CDR3 is TGCGCCAGCAGCTTGGCCGCAGGGGCGGAAAACGAGCAGTACTTC. The chain carries TRBV5-1 and TRBJ2-7, with D perhaps TRBD1 (6 bases). CDR3 length: 15 residues. Germline assignment: CDR1 SGHRS and CDR2 YFSETQ. Trimming removed 0 bases at V and 5 bases at J, with 15 bases between.

The chain joins TRBV29-1 to TRBJ1-3; 8 bases match TRBD1. The CDR3 runs 12 residues. From germline, CDR1 is SQVTM and CDR2 ANQGSEA. V gave up 6 bases and J gave up 8 bases; unmatched junction bases: 6. The CDR3 region is CSVEPQGDTIYF. In DNA, the CDR3 is TGCAGCGTAGAACCACAGGGGGACACCATATATTTT.

The V call is TRBV4-2, the J call TRBJ2-2; no definite D call. This CDR3 has 16 residues. V shed 0 bases and J shed 4 bases, with 12 bases lying between them. CDR1 and CDR2 (germline): LGHNA, YNFKEQ. This CDR3 is CASSQEAARSTGELFF. CDR3 nucleotides: TGTGCCAGCAGCCAAGAAGCAGCGCGGAGCACCGGGGAGCTGTTTTTT.

The chain joins TRBV6-5 to TRBJ1-1; possible D gene TRBD1, 6 bases. Germline V gives CDR1 MNHEY, CDR2 SVGAGI. V lost 5 bases, J lost 1 base, and 8 bases lay in between. The CDR3 is 13 residues long. The CDR3 DNA follows: TGTGCCAGCAGTAAGGGGGAGAACACTGAAGCTTTCTTT. It codes for CASSKGENTEAFF.

The rearrangement links TRBV28 to TRBJ2-6; no reliable D call. V lost 10 bases and J 2 bases, leaving 9 bases between the germline ends. The CDR3 is made up of 13 amino acids. Germline V gene sequence: CDR1 MDHEN, CDR2 SYDVKM. The CDR3: CATHAAGANVLTF. The CDR3 nucleotides read TGTGCCACGCATGCGGCTGGGGCCAACGTCCTGACTTTC.

The rearrangement joins TRBV2 to TRBJ2-5; 11 nucleotides agree with TRBD1. Trimming removed 9 bases from V and 4 bases from J; junction bases left unmatched: 7. Germline CDR1 reads SNHLY; CDR2 reads FYNNEI. CDR3 length equals 14 residues. The CDR3 protein is CASSGQGARETQYF. DNA of the CDR3: TGTGCCAGTTCAGGACAGGGGGCGCGAGAGACCCAGTACTTC.

The chain joins TRBV11-3 to TRBJ2-3, with D possibly matching TRBD1 (6 bases). Germline CDR1 and CDR2: SGHNT and YENEEA. V dropped 8 bases and J dropped 3 bases, with 15 bases sitting between them. The CDR3 sequence is 14 residues long. Here the CDR3 DNA reads TGTGCCAGCGGAAAAAGGACAGAAACAGATACGCAGTATTTT. This gives the protein CASGKRTETDTQYF.

V gene TRBV15 combines with J gene TRBJ2-5; 13 bases agree with TRBD2. The CDR3 is made up of 16 amino acids. Germline CDR1 reads LNHNV; CDR2 reads YYDKDF (reference sequence). V dropped 6 bases and J dropped 4; count of bases not matched to a gene: 8. The CDR3 bases are TGTGCCACCAGTATCCTCGGGACTAGCGGGGTAGAGACCCAGTACTTC. Protein sequence: CATSILGTSGVETQYF. The entire variable domain, with the rest obtained from reference TRBV15 and TRBJ2-5, is as follows: DAMVIQNPRYQVTQFGKPVTLSCSQTLNHNVMYWYQQKSSQAPKLLFHYYDKDFNNEADTPDNFQSRRPNTSFCFLDIRSPGLGDTAMYLCATSILGTSGVETQYFGPGTRLLVL.

CDR3 in amino acids: CASSSQGGQGVRELFF. The CDR3, as DNA: TGTGCCAGCAGCTCCCAGGGGGGACAGGGGGTGAGGGAGCTGTTTTTT. The gene calls are TRBV5-4 and TRBJ2-2; TRBD1 agrees at 11 bases. The germline gives CDR1 SGHNT, CDR2 YYREEE (reference sequence). After removal of 3 bases from V and 9 bases from J, the junction contained 10 bases not matched to a gene. The CDR3 is made up of 16 amino acids.

The CDR3 coding sequence is TGTGCCAGCAGTGAACAGAGGCAGGGGGCGGGCACTGAAGCTTTCTTT. Translating gives CASSEQRQGAGTEAFF. The chain links TRBV2 to TRBJ1-1; 8 bases are shared with TRBD1. CDR3 length: 16 amino acids. Germline values: CDR1 SNHLY, CDR2 FYNNEI. J was trimmed by 4 bases and V by 2 bases; bases with no gene match: 9.

This chain joins TRBV6-6 and TRBJ2-7; D may be TRBD1 (5 bases). Germline V lookup: CDR1 MNHNY, CDR2 SVGAGI (reference sequence). Trimming stripped 2 bases from V and 2 bases from J, with 16 bases between. The CDR3 extends over 16 amino acids. The CDR3 reads CASSYGSDRATYEQYF. The CDR3, as DNA: TGTGCCAGCAGTTACGGGTCCGACAGAGCCACCTACGAGCAGTACTTC.

V gene TRBV18 combines with J gene TRBJ1-5; 7 bases match TRBD1. Trimming took 3 bases from V and 4 from J; bases not matched to a gene: 6. CDR1 is KGHSH, CDR2 LQKENI, per germline. This CDR3 spans 15 amino acids. The CDR3 region is CASSPTGAQNQPQHF. As DNA, the CDR3 is TGTGCCAGCTCACCCACAGGGGCCCAGAATCAGCCCCAGCATTTT.

The gene calls are TRBV30 and TRBJ1-2; 7 nucleotides agree with TRBD1. The CDR3 has 13 residues. Germline-derived CDR1 and CDR2 are GTSNPN and SVGIG (reference sequence). V dropped 1 base and J dropped 8; count of bases not matched to a gene: 7. The CDR3 DNA reads as TGTGCCTGGAGTGACAGGGGCACCGGCGGCTACACCTTC. Translated, it gives CAWSDRGTGGYTF.

This chain joins TRBV25-1 and TRBJ1-2, with D possibly matching TRBD1 (6 bases). CDR1 and CDR2 from the germline V gene are MGHDK and SYGVNS. Trimming shortened V by 7 bases and J by 5 bases, and 17 bases separated the two germline ends. The CDR3 consists of 14 residues. CDR3 DNA sequence: TGTGCCAGCACTAAAAAGGGGGAATTTTATGGCTACACCTTC. Its protein is CASTKKGEFYGYTF.

This rearrangement joins TRBV11-2 to TRBJ2-7, with a tentative D call TRBD1 (6 bases). V lost 5 bases, J lost 4 bases, and 15 bases lay in between. The CDR3 loop spans 14 amino acids. Germline CDR1 is SGHAT and CDR2 is FQNNGV. The CDR3 DNA reads as TGTGCCAGCAGCCCGAGGGACACCACTTACGAGCAGTACTTC. Its translation is CASSPRDTTYEQYF.

This chain joins TRBV5-5 and TRBJ2-3; a possible D gene is TRBD2 (6 bases). Germline V gives CDR1 SGHKS, CDR2 YYEKEE (reference sequence). V was clipped by 0 bases and J by 5 bases, with 10 bases between them. The CDR3 consists of 14 residues. CDR3 in DNA: TGTGCCAGCAGCTTGGCTGTGGGGGGAGATACGCAGTATTTT. Its translation: CASSLAVGGDTQYF.

This clone was found a few times. The rearrangement links TRBV30 to TRBJ1-1; D possibly corresponds to TRBD1 (5 bases). Germline V gene sequence: CDR1 GTSNPN, CDR2 SVGIG (reference sequence). Trimming stripped 2 bases from V and 1 base from J, with 8 bases between. CDR3 length: 13 residues. The CDR3 here is CAWSLGGNTEAFF. CDR3 DNA sequence: TGTGCCTGGAGTCTGGGGGGGAACACTGAAGCTTTCTTT.

The V gene is TRBV4-1, the J gene TRBJ1-5; 8 bases are shared with TRBD1. The CDR3 covers 17 residues. Germline lookup yields CDR1 MGHRA and CDR2 YSYEKL. Trimming cost V 3 bases and J 3 bases; bases outside gene matches: 10. The DNA for the CDR3 is TGCGCCAGCAGCCATCTCGGGACAGGAGCTGACAATCAGCCCCAGCATTTT. The encoded protein is CASSHLGTGADNQPQHF.

The sample holds a few counts of this clone. In DNA, the CDR3 is TGTGCCAGCAGCGCAAGGAGTTTGGGCGGGGATAATTCACCCCTCCACTTT. Translating gives CASSARSLGGDNSPLHF. The chain is built from TRBV3-1 (or the pseudogene TRBV3-2) and TRBJ1-6; D gene uncertain. Germline V gives CDR1 LGHDT, CDR2 YNNKEL (reference sequence). The V end was cut by 5 bases, the J end by 5 bases, with 19 bases between. This CDR3 region has 17 residues.

The V and J genes are TRBV5-1 and TRBJ2-7; the match to TRBD2 covers 12 bases. Germline CDR1 is SGHRS and CDR2 is YFSETQ. The CDR3 totals 14 residues. V was pared by 2 bases and J by 4 bases, with 1 base of the junction left unmatched. CDR3 amino acids: CASSFGLAGYEQYF. The CDR3 DNA is TGCGCCAGCAGCTTTGGACTAGCGGGGTACGAGCAGTACTTC.